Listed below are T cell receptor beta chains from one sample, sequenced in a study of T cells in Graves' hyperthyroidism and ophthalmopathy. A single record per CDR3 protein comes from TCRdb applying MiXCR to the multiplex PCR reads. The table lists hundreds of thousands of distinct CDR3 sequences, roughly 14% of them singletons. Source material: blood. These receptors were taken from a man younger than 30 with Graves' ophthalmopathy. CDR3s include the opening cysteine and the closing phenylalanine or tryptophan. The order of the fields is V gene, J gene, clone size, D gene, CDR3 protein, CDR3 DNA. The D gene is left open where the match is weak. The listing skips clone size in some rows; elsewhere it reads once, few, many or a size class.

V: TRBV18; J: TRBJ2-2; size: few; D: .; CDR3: CASAETGSPGELFF; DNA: TGTGCCAGCGCCGAAACAGGGAGTCCCGGGGAGCTGTTTTTT
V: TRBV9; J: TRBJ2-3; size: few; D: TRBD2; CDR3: CASSPLWGGVTDTQYF; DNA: TGTGCCAGCAGCCCCCTTTGGGGGGGGGTCACAGATACGCAGTATTTT
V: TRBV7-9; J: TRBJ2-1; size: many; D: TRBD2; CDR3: CASSSTSVYWNEQFF; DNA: TGTGCCAGCAGCTCAACTAGCGTGTACTGGAATGAGCAGTTCTTC
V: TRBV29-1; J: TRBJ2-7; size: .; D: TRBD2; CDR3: CSIGDYNFEQYF; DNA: TGCAGCATCGGGGACTATAATTTCGAGCAGTACTTC
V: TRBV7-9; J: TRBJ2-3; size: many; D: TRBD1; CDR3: CASSNWTGLDTQYF; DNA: TGTGCCAGCAGCAACTGGACAGGCCTGGATACGCAGTATTTT
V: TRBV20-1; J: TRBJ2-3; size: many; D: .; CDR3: CSVPGRASTDTQYF; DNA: TGCAGTGTTCCTGGACGCGCGTCGACAGATACGCAGTATTTT
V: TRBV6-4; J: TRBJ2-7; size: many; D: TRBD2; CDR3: CASSDGLAGGEQYF; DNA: TGTGCCAGCAGTGACGGACTAGCGGGAGGCGAGCAGTACTTC
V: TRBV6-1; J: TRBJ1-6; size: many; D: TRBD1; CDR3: CASSWQGAAGNSPLHF; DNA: TGTGCCAGCAGTTGGCAGGGGGCGGCGGGTAATTCACCCCTCCACTTT
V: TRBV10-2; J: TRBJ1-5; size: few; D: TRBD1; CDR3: CASRGQGAGQPQHF; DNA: TGCGCCAGCCGAGGACAGGGGGCAGGTCAGCCCCAGCATTTT
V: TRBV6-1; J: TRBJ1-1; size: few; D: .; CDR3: CASSSWNTEAFF; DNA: TGTGCCAGCAGCTCCTGGAACACTGAAGCTTTCTTT
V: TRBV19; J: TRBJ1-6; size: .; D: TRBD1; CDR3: CASSYNRGVLSSPLHF; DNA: TGTGCCAGTAGTTATAACAGGGGGGTTCTTAGTTCACCCCTCCACTTT
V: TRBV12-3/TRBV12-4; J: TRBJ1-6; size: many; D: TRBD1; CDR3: CASSPDRSSYNSPLHF; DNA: TGTGCCAGCAGTCCGGACAGGAGCTCCTATAATTCACCCCTCCACTTT
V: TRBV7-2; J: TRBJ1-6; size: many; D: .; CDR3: CASSPRPDSYNSPLHF; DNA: TGTGCCAGCAGCCCGAGACCTGACAGTTATAATTCACCCCTCCACTTT
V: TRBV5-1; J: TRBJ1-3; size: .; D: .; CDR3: CASSLDASGNTIYF; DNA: TGCGCCAGCAGCTTGGACGCTTCTGGAAACACCATATATTTT
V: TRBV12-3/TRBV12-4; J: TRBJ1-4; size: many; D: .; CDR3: CASSFSSNEKLFF; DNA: TGTGCCAGCAGTTTTTCATCTAATGAAAAACTGTTTTTT
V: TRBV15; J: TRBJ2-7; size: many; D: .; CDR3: CATSSLGAMGYEQYF; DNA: TGTGCCACCAGCAGCTTAGGGGCTATGGGTTACGAGCAGTACTTC
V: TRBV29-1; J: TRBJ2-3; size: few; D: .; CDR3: CSAKPPREADTQYF; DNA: TGCAGCGCCAAGCCACCCAGGGAGGCAGATACGCAGTATTTT
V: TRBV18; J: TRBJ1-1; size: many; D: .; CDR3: CASSPGTGRAFF; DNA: TGTGCCAGCTCACCAGGCACAGGGCGAGCTTTCTTT
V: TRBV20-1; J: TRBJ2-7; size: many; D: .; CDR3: CSARQTYYEQYF; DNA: TGCAGTGCTAGACAGACCTACTACGAGCAGTACTTC
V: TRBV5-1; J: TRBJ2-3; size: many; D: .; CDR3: CASRERTDTQYF; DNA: TGCGCCAGCCGGGAGCGCACAGATACGCAGTATTTT
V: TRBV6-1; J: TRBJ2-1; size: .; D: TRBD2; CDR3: CASSANGLAFSYNEQFF; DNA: TGTGCCAGCAGCGCGAACGGACTAGCGTTTTCCTACAATGAGCAGTTCTTC
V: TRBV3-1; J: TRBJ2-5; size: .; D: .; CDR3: CASSQDLKAPRPQYF; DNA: TGTGCCAGCAGCCAAGATCTAAAAGCCCCCAGGCCCCAGTACTTC
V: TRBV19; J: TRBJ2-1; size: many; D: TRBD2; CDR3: CASSIGLAGGGYNEQFF; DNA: TGTGCCAGTAGTATTGGACTAGCGGGAGGCGGGTACAATGAGCAGTTCTTC
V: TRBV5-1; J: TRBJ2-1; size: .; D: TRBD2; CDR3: CASSQGAGGPHNEQFF; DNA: TGCGCCAGCAGCCAGGGCGCGGGGGGGCCCCACAATGAGCAGTTCTTC
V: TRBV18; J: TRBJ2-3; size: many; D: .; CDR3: CASSPALGTNTDTQYF; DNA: TGTGCCAGCTCACCCGCGCTTGGCACCAACACAGATACGCAGTATTTT
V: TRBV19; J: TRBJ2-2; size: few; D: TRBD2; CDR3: CASSTGLAGGPNGELFF; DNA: TGTGCCAGTAGTACAGGACTAGCGGGGGGGCCGAACGGGGAGCTGTTTTTT
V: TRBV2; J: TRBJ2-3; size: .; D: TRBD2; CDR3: CASSVGLAGEYTQYF; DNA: TGTGCCAGCAGTGTAGGACTAGCGGGAGAATATACGCAGTATTTT
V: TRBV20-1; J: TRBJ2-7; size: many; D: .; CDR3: CSAGGLEYTTYEQYF; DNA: TGCAGTGCTGGAGGACTGGAGTACACCACCTACGAGCAGTACTTC
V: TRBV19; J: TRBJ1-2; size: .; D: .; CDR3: CASSGPFREGDYGYTF; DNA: TGTGCCAGTAGTGGCCCATTTCGTGAGGGCGACTATGGCTACACCTTC
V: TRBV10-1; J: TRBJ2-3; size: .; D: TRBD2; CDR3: CASSATDTAGEQYF; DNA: TGCGCCAGCAGTGCGACGGACACTGCGGGGGAGCAGTATTTT
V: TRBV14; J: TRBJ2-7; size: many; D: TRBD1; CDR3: CASSQGQGPSYEQYF; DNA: TGTGCCAGCAGCCAAGGACAGGGGCCCTCCTACGAGCAGTACTTC
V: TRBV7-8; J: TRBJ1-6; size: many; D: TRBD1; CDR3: CASSFPGQTFSPLHF; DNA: TGTGCCAGCAGCTTCCCGGGACAGACGTTTTCACCCCTCCACTTT
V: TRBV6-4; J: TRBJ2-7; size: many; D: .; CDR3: CASSKGSEGEQYF; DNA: TGTGCCAGCAGCAAGGGGAGTGAAGGCGAGCAGTACTTC
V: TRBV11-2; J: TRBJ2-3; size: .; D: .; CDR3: CASIRGTSTDTQYF; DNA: TGTGCCAGCATCAGGGGGACTAGCACAGATACGCAGTATTTT
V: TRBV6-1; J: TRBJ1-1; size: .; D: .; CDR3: CASSERGRIMNTEAFF; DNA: TGTGCCAGCAGTGAAAGAGGCAGAATCATGAACACTGAAGCTTTCTTT
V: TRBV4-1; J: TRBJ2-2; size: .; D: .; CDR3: CASSHVSGELFF; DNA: TGCGCCAGCAGTCACGTATCCGGGGAGCTGTTTTTT
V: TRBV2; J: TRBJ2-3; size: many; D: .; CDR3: CASRGLGSTDTQYF; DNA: TGTGCCAGCAGGGGGCTGGGATCGACAGATACGCAGTATTTT
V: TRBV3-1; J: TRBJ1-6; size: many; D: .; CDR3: CASSQRNSPLHF; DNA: TGTGCCAGCAGCCAACGGAATTCACCCCTCCACTTT
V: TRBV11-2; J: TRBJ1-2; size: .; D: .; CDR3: CASSPKIITNYGYTF; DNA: TGTGCCAGCAGCCCAAAAATTATTACTAACTATGGCTACACCTTC
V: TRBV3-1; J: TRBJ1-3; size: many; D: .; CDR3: CASSQTPDRRAGNTIYF; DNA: TGTGCCAGCAGCCAAACTCCTGACAGGAGAGCTGGAAACACCATATATTTT
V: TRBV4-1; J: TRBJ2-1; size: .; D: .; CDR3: CASSQAPTGSYNEQFF; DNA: TGCGCCAGCAGCCAAGCCCCGACAGGCTCCTACAATGAGCAGTTCTTC
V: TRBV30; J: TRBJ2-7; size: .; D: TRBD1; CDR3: CAWSPDRGFYEQYF; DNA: TGTGCCTGGAGTCCCGACAGGGGGTTTTACGAGCAGTACTTC
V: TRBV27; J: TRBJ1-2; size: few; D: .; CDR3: CAGSFSWQSTGYTF; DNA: TGTGCCGGCAGTTTCTCATGGCAGTCGACTGGCTACACCTTC
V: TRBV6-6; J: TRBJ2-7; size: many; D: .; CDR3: CASSYQSGSGYEQYF; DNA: TGTGCCAGCAGTTACCAATCGGGGAGTGGCTACGAGCAGTACTTC
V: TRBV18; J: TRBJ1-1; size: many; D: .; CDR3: CASSPWSNMNTEAFF; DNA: TGTGCCAGCTCACCCTGGTCAAACATGAACACTGAAGCTTTCTTT
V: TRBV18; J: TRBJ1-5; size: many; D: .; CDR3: CASQGLTDSPQHF; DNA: TGTGCCAGCCAAGGGCTGACCGATTCTCCCCAGCATTTT
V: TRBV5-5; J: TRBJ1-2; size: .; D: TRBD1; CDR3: CASSFTGAHYGYTF; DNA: TGTGCCAGCAGCTTCACAGGGGCCCACTATGGCTACACCTTC
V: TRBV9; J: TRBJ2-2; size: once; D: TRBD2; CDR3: CASSVGAGVNGELFF; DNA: TGTGCCAGCAGCGTAGGGGCGGGAGTAAACGGGGAGCTGTTTTTT
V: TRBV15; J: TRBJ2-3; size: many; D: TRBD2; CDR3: CATSREGTSGITDTQYF; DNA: TGTGCCACCAGCAGAGAAGGAACTAGCGGAATCACAGATACGCAGTATTTT